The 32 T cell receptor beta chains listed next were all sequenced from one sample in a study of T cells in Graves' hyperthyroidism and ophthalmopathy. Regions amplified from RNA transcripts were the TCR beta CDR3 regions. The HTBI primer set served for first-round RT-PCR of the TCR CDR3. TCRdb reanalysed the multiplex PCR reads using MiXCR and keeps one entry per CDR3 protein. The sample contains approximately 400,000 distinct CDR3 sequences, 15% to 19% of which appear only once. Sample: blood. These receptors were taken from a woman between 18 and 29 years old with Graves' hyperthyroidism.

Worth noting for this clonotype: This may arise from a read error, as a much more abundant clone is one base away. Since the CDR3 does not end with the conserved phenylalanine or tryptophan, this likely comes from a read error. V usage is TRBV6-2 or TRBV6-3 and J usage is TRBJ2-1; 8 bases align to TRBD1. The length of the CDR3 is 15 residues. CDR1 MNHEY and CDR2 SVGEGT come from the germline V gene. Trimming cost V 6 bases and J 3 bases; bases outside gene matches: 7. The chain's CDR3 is CASRKRTGNYNEQFS. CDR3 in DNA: TGTGCCAGCAGGAAAAGGACAGGGAACTACAATGAGCAGTTCTCC.

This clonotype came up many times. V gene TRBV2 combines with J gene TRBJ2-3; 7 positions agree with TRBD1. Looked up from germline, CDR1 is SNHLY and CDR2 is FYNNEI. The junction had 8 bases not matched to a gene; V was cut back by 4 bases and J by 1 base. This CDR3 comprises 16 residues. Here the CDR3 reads CASSGEQGLGTDTQYF. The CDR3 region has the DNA TGTGCCAGCAGTGGGGAACAGGGGTTAGGCACAGATACGCAGTATTTT.

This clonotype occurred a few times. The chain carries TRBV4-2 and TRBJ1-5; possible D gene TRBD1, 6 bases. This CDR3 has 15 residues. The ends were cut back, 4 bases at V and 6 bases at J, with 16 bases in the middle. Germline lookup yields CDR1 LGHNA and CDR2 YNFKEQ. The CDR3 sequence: CASSLEGQRTQPQHF. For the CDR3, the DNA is TGTGCCAGCAGCCTAGAAGGACAGAGGACTCAGCCCCAGCATTTT.

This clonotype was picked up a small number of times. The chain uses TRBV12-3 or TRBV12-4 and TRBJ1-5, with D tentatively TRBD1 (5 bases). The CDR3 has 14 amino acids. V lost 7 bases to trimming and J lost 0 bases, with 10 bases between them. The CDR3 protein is CASTQGSSNQPQHF. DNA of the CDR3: TGTGCCAGCACTCAGGGTTCTAGCAATCAGCCCCAGCATTTT.

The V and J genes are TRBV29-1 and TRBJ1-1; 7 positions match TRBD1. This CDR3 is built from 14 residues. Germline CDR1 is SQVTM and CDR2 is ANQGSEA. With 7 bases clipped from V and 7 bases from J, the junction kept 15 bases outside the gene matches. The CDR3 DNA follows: TGCAGCGCCAACAACACCACAGGGACAGTTGAAGCTTTCTTT. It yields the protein CSANNTTGTVEAFF.

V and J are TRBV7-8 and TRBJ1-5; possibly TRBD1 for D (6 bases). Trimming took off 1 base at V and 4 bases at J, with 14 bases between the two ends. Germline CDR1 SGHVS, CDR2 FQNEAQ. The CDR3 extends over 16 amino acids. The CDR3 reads CASSLEGVTLNQPQHF. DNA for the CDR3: TGTGCCAGCAGCTTAGAGGGGGTTACCTTGAATCAGCCCCAGCATTTT.

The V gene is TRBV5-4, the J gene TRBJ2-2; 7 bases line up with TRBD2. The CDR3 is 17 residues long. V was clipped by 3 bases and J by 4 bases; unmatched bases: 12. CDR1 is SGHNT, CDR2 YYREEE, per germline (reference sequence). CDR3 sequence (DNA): TGTGCCAGCAGCTGGGGCGGGAGCGGGGTTTCCACCGGGGAGCTGTTTTTT. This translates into CASSWGGSGVSTGELFF.

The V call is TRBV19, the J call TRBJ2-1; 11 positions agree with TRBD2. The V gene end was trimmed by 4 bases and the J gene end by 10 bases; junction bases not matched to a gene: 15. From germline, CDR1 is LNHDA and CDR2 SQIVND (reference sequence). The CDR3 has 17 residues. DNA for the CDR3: TGTGCCAGTAGTAGAGGGACTAGCGGAACCGACCCGAAGGAGCAGTTCTTC. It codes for CASSRGTSGTDPKEQFF.

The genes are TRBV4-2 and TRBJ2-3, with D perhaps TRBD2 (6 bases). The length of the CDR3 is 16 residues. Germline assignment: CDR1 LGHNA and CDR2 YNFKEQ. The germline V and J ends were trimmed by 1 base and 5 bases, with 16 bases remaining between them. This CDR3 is CASSQASGTLVDTQYF. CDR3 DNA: TGTGCCAGCAGCCAAGCCTCCGGGACTTTGGTAGATACGCAGTATTTT.

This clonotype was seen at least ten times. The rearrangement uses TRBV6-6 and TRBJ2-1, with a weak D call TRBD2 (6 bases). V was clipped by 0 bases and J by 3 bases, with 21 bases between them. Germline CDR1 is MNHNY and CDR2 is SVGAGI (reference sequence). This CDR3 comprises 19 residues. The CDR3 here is CASSYSIPGVGGFYNEQFF. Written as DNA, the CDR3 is TGTGCCAGCAGTTACTCGATACCCGGGGTCGGAGGGTTCTACAATGAGCAGTTCTTC.

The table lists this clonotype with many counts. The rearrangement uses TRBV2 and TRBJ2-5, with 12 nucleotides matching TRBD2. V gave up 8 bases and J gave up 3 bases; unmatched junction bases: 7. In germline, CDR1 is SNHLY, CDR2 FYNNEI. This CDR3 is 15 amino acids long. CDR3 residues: CASLTGLAGEETQYF. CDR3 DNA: TGTGCCAGCCTAACGGGACTAGCGGGTGAAGAGACCCAGTACTTC.

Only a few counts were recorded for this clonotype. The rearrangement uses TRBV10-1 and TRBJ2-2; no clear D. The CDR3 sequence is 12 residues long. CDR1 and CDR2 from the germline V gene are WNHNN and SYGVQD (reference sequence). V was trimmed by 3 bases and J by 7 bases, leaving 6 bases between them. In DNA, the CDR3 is TGCGCCAGCAGTGACTCCGACGGGGAGCTGTTTTTT. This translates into CASSDSDGELFF.

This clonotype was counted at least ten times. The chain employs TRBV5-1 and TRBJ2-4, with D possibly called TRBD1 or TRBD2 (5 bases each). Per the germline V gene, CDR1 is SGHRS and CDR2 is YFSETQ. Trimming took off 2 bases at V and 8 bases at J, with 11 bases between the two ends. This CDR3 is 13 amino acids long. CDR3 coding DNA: TGCGCCAGCAGCTTCCCAGGGACGGACATTCAGTACTTC. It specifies CASSFPGTDIQYF.

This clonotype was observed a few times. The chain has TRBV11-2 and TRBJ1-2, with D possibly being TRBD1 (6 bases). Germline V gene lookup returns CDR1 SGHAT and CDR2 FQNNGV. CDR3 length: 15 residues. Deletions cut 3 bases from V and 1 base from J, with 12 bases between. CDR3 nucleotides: TGTGCCAGCAGCTTTCCGGGACACCTTAACTATGGCTACACCTTC. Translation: CASSFPGHLNYGYTF.

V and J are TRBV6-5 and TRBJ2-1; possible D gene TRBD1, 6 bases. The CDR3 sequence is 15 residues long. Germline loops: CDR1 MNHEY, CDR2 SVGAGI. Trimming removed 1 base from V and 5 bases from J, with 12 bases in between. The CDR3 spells CASSYLGQENNEQFF. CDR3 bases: TGTGCCAGCAGTTACTTGGGACAAGAAAACAATGAGCAGTTCTTC.

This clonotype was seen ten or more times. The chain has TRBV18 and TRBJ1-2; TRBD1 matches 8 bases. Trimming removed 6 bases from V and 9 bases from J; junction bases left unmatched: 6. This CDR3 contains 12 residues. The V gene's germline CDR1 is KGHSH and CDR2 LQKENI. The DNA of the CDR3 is TGTGCCAGCTCTCTCGGACAGGGAAGCTACACCTTC. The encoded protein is CASSLGQGSYTF.

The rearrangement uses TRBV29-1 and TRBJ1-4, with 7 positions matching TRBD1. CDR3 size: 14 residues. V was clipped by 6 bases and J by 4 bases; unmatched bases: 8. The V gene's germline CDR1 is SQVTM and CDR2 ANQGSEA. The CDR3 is CSVASTGLNEKLFF. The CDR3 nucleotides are TGCAGCGTCGCATCGACAGGGCTTAATGAAAAACTGTTTTTT.

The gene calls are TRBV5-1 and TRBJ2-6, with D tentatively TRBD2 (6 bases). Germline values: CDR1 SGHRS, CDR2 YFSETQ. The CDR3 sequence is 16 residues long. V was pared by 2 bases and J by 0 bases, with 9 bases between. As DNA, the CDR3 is TGCGCCAGCAGCTTTGGGGGGAGCTCTGGGGCCAACGTCCTGACTTTC. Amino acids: CASSFGGSSGANVLTF.

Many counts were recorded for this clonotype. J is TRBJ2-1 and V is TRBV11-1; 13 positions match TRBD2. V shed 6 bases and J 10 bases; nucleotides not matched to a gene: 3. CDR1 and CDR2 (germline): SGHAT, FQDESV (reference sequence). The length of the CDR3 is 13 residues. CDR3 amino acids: CASRLAGGAEQFF. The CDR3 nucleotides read TGTGCCAGCAGACTAGCGGGGGGGGCGGAGCAGTTCTTC.

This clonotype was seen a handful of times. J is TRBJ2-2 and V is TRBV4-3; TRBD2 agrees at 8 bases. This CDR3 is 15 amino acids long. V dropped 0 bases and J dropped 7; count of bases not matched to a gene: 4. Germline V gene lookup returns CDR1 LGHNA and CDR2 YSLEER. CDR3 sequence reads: CASSQDRLAGGELFF. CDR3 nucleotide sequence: TGCGCCAGCAGCCAAGATCGCCTAGCGGGCGGGGAGCTGTTTTTT.

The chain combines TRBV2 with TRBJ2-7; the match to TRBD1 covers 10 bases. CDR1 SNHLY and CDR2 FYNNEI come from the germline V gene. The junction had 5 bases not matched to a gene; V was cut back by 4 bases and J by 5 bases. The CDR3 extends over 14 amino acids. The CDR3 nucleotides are TGTGCCAGCAGTGGGGACAGGGGAGTCCACGAGCAGTACTTC. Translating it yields CASSGDRGVHEQYF.

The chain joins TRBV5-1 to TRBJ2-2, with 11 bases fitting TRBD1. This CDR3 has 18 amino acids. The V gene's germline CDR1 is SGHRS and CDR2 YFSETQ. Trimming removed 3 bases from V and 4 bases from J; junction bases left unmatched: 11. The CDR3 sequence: CASSSTRTGGDGTGELFF. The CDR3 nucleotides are TGCGCCAGCAGCTCAACTCGGACAGGGGGCGATGGCACCGGGGAGCTGTTTTTT.

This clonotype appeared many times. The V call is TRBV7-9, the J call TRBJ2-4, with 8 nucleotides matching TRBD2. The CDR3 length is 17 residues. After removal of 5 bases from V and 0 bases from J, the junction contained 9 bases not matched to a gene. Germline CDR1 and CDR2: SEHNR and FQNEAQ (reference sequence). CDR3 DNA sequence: TGTGCCAGCAGCCAACATAGCGGGGCGCTAGCCAAAAACATTCAGTACTTC. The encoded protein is CASSQHSGALAKNIQYF.

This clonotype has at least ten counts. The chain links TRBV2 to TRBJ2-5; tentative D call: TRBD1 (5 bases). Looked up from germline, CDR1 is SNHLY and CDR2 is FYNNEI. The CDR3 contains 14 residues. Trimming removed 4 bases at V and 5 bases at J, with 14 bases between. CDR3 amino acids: CASSGGWTRETQYF. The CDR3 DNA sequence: TGTGCCAGCAGTGGGGGCTGGACCCGGGAGACCCAGTACTTC.

CDR3 amino acids: CASSGLIQGVNEKLFF. The CDR3 region has the DNA TGTGCCAGCAGCGGACTAATCCAGGGTGTTAATGAAAAACTGTTTTTT. V usage is TRBV5-5 and J usage is TRBJ1-4, with a possible D match to TRBD1 (5 bases). The CDR3 is 16 residues long. Trimming pared 4 bases from V and 4 bases from J, leaving 17 bases between. The germline CDR1 and CDR2 sequences are SGHKS and YYEKEE (reference sequence).

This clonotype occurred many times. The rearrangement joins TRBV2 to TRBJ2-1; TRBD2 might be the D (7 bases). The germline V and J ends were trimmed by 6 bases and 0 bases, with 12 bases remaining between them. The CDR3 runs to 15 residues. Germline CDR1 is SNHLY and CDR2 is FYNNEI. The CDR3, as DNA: TGTGCCAGCAGGCCGGCGGGGGCCTCCTACAATGAGCAGTTCTTC. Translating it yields CASRPAGASYNEQFF. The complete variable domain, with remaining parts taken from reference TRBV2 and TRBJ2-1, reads EPEVTQTPSHQVTQMGQEVILRCVPISNHLYFYWYRQILGQKVEFLVSFYNNEISEKSEIFDDQFSVERPDGSNFTLKIRSTKLEDSAMYFCASRPAGASYNEQFFGPGTRLTVL.

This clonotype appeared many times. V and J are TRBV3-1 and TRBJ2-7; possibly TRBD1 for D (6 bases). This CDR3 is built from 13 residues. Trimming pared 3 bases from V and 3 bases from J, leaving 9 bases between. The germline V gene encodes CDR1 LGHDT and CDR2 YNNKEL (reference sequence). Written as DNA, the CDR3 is TGTGCCAGCAGCCATCCACAGGGCTACGAGCAGTACTTC. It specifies CASSHPQGYEQYF.

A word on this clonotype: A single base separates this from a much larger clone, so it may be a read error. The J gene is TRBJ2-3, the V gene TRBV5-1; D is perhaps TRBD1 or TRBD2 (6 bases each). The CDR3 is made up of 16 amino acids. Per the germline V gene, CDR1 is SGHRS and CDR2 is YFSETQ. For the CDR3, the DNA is TGCGCCAGCAGCCGGGATTGGGGGGCTAGCACAGATGCGCAGTATTTT. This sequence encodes CASSRDWGASTDAQYF.

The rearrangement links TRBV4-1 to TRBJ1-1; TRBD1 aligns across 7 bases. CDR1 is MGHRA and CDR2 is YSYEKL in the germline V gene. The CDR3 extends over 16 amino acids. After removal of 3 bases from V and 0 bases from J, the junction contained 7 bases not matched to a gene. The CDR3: CASSQPQGGLNTEAFF. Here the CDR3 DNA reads TGCGCCAGCAGCCAGCCCCAGGGGGGACTGAACACTGAAGCTTTCTTT.

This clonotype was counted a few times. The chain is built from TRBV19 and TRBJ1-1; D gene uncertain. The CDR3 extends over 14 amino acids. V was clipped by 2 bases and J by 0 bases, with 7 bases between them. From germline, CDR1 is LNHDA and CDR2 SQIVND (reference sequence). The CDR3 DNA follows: TGTGCCAGTAGTATACCCCGAATGAACACTGAAGCTTTCTTT. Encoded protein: CASSIPRMNTEAFF.

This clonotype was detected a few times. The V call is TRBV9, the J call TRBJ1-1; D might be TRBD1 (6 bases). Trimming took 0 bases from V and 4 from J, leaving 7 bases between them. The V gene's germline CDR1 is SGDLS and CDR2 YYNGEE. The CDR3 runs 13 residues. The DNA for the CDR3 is TGTGCCAGCAGCGTAGACAGGGCCACTGAAGCTTTCTTT. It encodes CASSVDRATEAFF.

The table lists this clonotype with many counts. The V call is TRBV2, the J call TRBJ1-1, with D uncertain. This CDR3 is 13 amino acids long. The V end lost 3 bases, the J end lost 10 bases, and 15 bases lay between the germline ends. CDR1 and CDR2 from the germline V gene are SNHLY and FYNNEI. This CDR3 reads CASSDEGGYRAFF. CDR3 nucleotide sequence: TGTGCCAGCAGTGATGAGGGAGGTTATCGAGCTTTCTTT.